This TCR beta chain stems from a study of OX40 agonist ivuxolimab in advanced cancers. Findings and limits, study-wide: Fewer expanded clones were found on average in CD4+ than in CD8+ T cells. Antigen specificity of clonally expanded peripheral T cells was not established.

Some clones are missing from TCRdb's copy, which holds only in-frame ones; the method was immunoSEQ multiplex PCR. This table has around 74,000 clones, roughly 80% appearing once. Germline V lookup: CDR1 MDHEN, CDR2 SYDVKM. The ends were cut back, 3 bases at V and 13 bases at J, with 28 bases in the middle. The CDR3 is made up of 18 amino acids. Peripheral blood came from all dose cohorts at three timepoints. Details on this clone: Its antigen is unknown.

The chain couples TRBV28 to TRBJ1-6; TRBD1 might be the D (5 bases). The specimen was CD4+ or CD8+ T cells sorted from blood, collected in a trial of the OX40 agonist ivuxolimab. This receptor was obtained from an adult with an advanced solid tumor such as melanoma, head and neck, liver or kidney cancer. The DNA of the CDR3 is TGTGCCAGCAGTTTGGCCCGGGCGGGGCCAGTCGATATTATGCCCCTCCACTTT. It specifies CASSLARAGPVDIMPLHF.